These T cell receptor beta chains were read from a single sample in a study of T cell responses to AZD1222 COVID-19 vaccine. Data came from immunoSEQ multiplex PCR; TCRdb stores just in-frame clones and leaves some out. The sample holds around 99,000 clones; roughly 92% are singletons and the top ten take 12%. The input for sequencing was peripheral blood, taken on day 0 of AZD1222 vaccination. Receptors originate from an adult in good health. Both conserved end residues are part of each CDR3. A D gene is named only where the DNA matches it firmly. Not all rows give a size; the values are once, few, many and, for expanded clones, a class.

D	size	V	J	DNA	CDR3
.	.	TRBV19	TRBJ1-5	TGTGCCAGTAGTATTGGTCAGGGCAATCAGCCCCAGCATTTT	CASSIGQGNQPQHF
.	.	TRBV19	TRBJ2-2	TGTGCCAGTAGTGCCTTGGGGGGGCTAGGCACCGGGGAGCTGTTTTTT	CASSALGGLGTGELFF
.	.	TRBV6-5	TRBJ1-1	TGTGCCAGCAGTTACACAAACAGGGAGGACACTGAAGCTTTCTTT	CASSYTNREDTEAFF
.	.	TRBV12-3/TRBV12-4	TRBJ1-3	TGTGCCAGCAGTTTAGGCCCTGGAAACACCATATATTTT	CASSLGPGNTIYF
TRBD1	few	TRBV3-1/TRBV3-2	TRBJ2-2	TGTGCCAGCAGCCTAGGGGGCGGAATCGGGGAGCTGTTTTTT	CASSLGGGIGELFF
.	.	TRBV5-4	TRBJ2-2	TGTGCCAGCAGCTTGCGGCTAGCTGGGGCCGGGGAGCTGTTTTTT	CASSLRLAGAGELFF
TRBD2	once	TRBV3-1/TRBV3-2	TRBJ2-2	TGTGCCAGCAGCCAGCGGACTAGCGGGAGTAGAACCGGGGAGCTGTTTTTT	CASSQRTSGSRTGELFF
.	.	TRBV5-8	TRBJ1-2	TGTGCCAGCAGCCTGCAGTACGCTCTTGGCTACACCTTC	CASSLQYALGYTF
TRBD2	.	TRBV27	TRBJ2-1	TGTGCCAGCAGTTTAACTAGCGGGAGTGAGCAGTTCTTC	CASSLTSGSEQFF
.	once	TRBV2	TRBJ2-2	TGTGCCAGCAGTCGGGGCGCGAACACCGGGGAGCTGTTTTTT	CASSRGANTGELFF
.	.	TRBV18	TRBJ2-3	TGTGCCAGCTCAGTGCCAGGGCTAGGGGATACGCAGTATTTT	CASSVPGLGDTQYF
.	.	TRBV21-1	TRBJ1-2	TGTGCCAGCAGCGCCCGGGACAGGGGGTGTAATGGCTACACCTTC	CASSARDRGCNGYTF
.	.	TRBV2	TRBJ1-3	TGTGCCAGCAGTGAGGGCAGCTCCGGAAACACCATATATTTT	CASSEGSSGNTIYF
.	.	TRBV20-1	TRBJ1-6	TGCAGTGCTAGTTCAGGGAAATCACCCCTCCACTTT	CSASSGKSPLHF
TRBD1	.	TRBV7-2	TRBJ1-5	TGTGCCAGCAGCTCAGGGGGCGGCCACGCCGAACAGCCCCAGCATTTT	CASSSGGGHAEQPQHF
TRBD2	.	TRBV3-1/TRBV3-2	TRBJ2-5	TGTGCCACCGTATCCCAACTAGCGGGGGGGGAGACCCAGTACTTC	CATVSQLAGGETQYF
TRBD1	.	TRBV7-2	TRBJ2-3	TGTGCCAGCAGCCGCCCGACAGGGACACCATTTAGGGAGCAGTATTTT	CASSRPTGTPFREQYF
.	.	TRBV9	TRBJ2-5	TGTGCCAGCACTCCAGACCCCTTCGGAGGGACCCAGTACTTC	CASTPDPFGGTQYF
TRBD1	.	TRBV4-3	TRBJ2-1	TGCGCCAGCAGCCATGCAGGGGGATACAATGAGCAGTTCTTC	CASSHAGGYNEQFF
TRBD1	.	TRBV5-6	TRBJ2-5	TGTGCCAGCAGCATGGGACAGGGGGAGACCCAGTACTTC	CASSMGQGETQYF
.	.	TRBV7-3	TRBJ1-2	TGTGCCAGCAGCTTAGGTGGAGGGGATGGCTACACCTTC	CASSLGGGDGYTF
.	.	TRBV30	TRBJ1-2	TGTGCCTGGATAGGCAGCCTGACCTATGGCTACACCTTC	CAWIGSLTYGYTF
TRBD2	.	TRBV7-9	TRBJ2-1	TGTGCCAGCAGCCCTCTTGATAGCGGGAGGAGGCACCATGAGCAGTTCTTC	CASSPLDSGRRHHEQFF
.	.	TRBV5-4	TRBJ2-3	TGTGCCAGCAGACCCGGGACTGACACAGATACGCAGTATTTT	CASRPGTDTDTQYF
.	.	TRBV27	TRBJ2-1	TGTGCCAGCAGTTTAAGGGCCGACAATGAGCAGTTCTTC	CASSLRADNEQFF
.	.	TRBV29-1	TRBJ2-7	TGCAGCGCCGTGGCCGGATCCTACGAGCAGTACTTC	CSAVAGSYEQYF
.	.	TRBV9	TRBJ2-3	TGTGCCAGCAGCGTAGCGGATAGGGATACGCAGTATTTT	CASSVADRDTQYF
.	once	TRBV27	TRBJ1-4	TGTGCCAGCAGCGGATTATCGGGTGAAAAACTGTTTTTT	CASSGLSGEKLFF
TRBD1	.	TRBV19	TRBJ1-1	TGTGCCAGCGCGACAGGGAGGAACACTGAAGCTTTCTTT	CASATGRNTEAFF
TRBD2	once	TRBV7-9	TRBJ2-1	TGTGCCAGCAGCTCAACTAAGACCGGGACTAGCGGCTACAATGAGCAGTTCTTC	CASSSTKTGTSGYNEQFF
TRBD1	once	TRBV23-1	TRBJ1-3	TGCGCCAGCAGTCAATCAGGAGGGGGCGCCCCGGGTTCTGGAAACACCATATATTTT	CASSQSGGGAPGSGNTIYF
.	.	TRBV6-6	TRBJ1-1	TGTGCCAGCAGTTACACGACCTCTGAAGCTTTCTTT	CASSYTTSEAFF
TRBD1	.	TRBV7-8	TRBJ1-4	TGTGCCAGCAGCTTCAGCGGGACAGGGGTATCGGGAGAAAAACTGTTTTTT	CASSFSGTGVSGEKLFF
TRBD1	.	TRBV27	TRBJ1-3	TGTGCCAGCGGCGACAGGGGATTTGGAAACACCATATATTTT	CASGDRGFGNTIYF
.	.	TRBV6-5	TRBJ1-1	TGTGCCAGCACCCAGGGGCAGCAGAACACTGAAGCTTTCTTT	CASTQGQQNTEAFF
.	.	TRBV7-2	TRBJ2-5	TGTGCCAGCAGCTTCTTACCCCAGGGCCTTCAAGAGACCCAGTACTTC	CASSFLPQGLQETQYF
.	.	TRBV5-1	TRBJ2-2	TGCGCCAGCAGCTTGTTGGGGGGAGAGATAGCCGGGGAGCTGTTTTTT	CASSLLGGEIAGELFF
.	.	TRBV2	TRBJ2-3	TGTGCCAGCACCGAGGAGGTGACAGATACGCAGTATTTT	CASTEEVTDTQYF
.	once	TRBV30	TRBJ1-5	TGTGCCTGGAGTGTGGGGGGAACACTCTATAGCAATCAGCCCCAGCATTTT	CAWSVGGTLYSNQPQHF
.	.	TRBV18	TRBJ2-1	TGTGCCAGCTCTCCGGGTGGACAGAATTACAATGAGCAGTTCTTC	CASSPGGQNYNEQFF